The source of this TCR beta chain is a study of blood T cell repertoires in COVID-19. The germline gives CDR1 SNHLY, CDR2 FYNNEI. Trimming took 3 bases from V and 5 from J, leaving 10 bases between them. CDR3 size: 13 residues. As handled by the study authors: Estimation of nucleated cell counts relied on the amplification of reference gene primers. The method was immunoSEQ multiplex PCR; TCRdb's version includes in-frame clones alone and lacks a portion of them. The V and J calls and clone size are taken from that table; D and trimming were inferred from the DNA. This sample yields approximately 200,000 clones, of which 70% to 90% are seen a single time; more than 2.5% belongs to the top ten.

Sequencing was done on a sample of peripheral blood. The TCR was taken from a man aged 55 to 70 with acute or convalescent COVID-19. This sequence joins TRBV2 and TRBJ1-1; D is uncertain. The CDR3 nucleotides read TGTGCCAGCAGTGATTGGTCAGGAACTGAAGCTTTCTTT. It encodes CASSDWSGTEAFF.